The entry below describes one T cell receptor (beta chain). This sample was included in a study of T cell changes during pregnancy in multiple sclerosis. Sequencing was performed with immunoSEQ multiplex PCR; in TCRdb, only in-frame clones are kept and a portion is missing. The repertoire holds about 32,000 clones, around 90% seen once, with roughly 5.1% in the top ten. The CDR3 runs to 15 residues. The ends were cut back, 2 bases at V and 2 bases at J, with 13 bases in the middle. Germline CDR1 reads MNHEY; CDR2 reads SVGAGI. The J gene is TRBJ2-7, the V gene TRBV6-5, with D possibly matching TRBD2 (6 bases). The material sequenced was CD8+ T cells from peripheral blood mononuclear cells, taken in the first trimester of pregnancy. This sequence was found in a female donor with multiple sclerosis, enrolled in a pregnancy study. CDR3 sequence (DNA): TGTGCCAGCAGTTACGCCGGCGGGGCCGCCTACGAGCAGTACTTC. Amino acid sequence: CASSYAGGAAYEQYF.